A selection of T cell receptor beta chains follows, all from one sample in a study of CD8+CD57+ T cells in acquired aplastic anemia. TCRdb re-analysed the reads in MiXCR, keeping a single row per CDR3 protein. In the table there are about 180,000 distinct CDR3 sequences, around half of which are singletons. Specimen: sorted CD4+, CD8+, or CD8+CD57+ T cells (not recorded which) from PBMCs. These receptors all come from a human donor with aplastic anemia. The CDR3 runs from the conserved cysteine through the conserved F or W. Fields, in order: V gene, CDR3 protein.

TRBV2 CASSRGGAAQETQYF
TRBV11-2 CASSLGTGTYEQYF
TRBV5-1 CASSLQPGQQETQYF
TRBV20-1 CSASITGTQYF
TRBV24-1 CATSDPGHLPDTQYF
TRBV5-1 CASSFQLAGATPYNEQFF
TRBV6-1 CASSATVNYGYTF
TRBV2 CASEKGATYEQYF
TRBV20-1 CSAKSRGYEQYF
TRBV2 CASRETAYGYTF
TRBV12-3/TRBV12-4 CASRRTGGRDEQFF
TRBV20-1 CSARQARETQYF
TRBV20-1 CSATAVNTEAFF
TRBV20-1 CSADRVQETQYF
TRBV14 CASSQTHTDTQYF
TRBV7-6 CASSFTGQGAFTDTQYF
TRBV7-3 CASGPTGGEQFF
TRBV11-1 CASSLLSSGRIFPYEQYF
TRBV24-1 CATSDRNTPGPVNYEQYF
TRBV20-1 CSARDPASGRAVNEQFF
TRBV5-1 CASSLGPGQGLEAFF
TRBV7-6 CASSSRTSGRDTQYF
TRBV12-3/TRBV12-4 CASSLDRYTEAFF
TRBV10-3 CAISGGWTGENRLNTEAFF
TRBV11-1 CASSLRHSEDRGRYEQYF
TRBV12-5 CASGPVRNEQFF